The 14 T cell receptor beta chains below all came from one sample that was sequenced in a study of glioma-infiltrating T cells after dendritic cell vaccination (TCRdb year 2016). The library was prepared using the immunoSEQ multiplex PCR assay. Imported from immuneACCESS, the table was reduced by TCRdb to in-frame sequences with V and J called. These copies leave out some clones; in studies compared against another copy, an unresolved V gene accounts for under half, and the cause of the remainder is not known. For this sample there are 70,000 to 95,000 clones; around 87% appear just once. The top ten clones comprise 2% to 2.5% of the sample. The sample's time point label, in plain terms: after dendritic cell vaccination, including at tumor progression/relapse. The starting material was blood, obtained after dendritic cell vaccination. Source of these receptors: a human donor with glioblastoma.

The chain employs TRBV7-2 and TRBJ2-7; 7 nucleotides line up with TRBD2. The germline V gene has CDR1 SGHTA and CDR2 FQGNSA. V lost 3 bases, J lost 4 bases, and 12 bases stayed unmatched. The CDR3 is 16 amino acids. The CDR3 protein is CASSLARGAGKYEQYF. The DNA for the CDR3 is TGTGCCAGCAGCTTGGCGCGAGGAGCGGGAAAATACGAGCAGTACTTC.

V usage is TRBV18 and J usage is TRBJ1-1, with TRBD1 matching over 7 bases. CDR1 is KGHSH, CDR2 LQKENI, per germline. V dropped 5 bases and J dropped 5; count of bases not matched to a gene: 5. This CDR3 region has 13 residues. CDR3: CASSANRGTEAFF. For the CDR3, the DNA is TGTGCCAGCTCAGCCAACAGGGGTACTGAAGCTTTCTTT.

The chain combines TRBV6-1 with TRBJ2-3; 8 bases line up with TRBD1. CDR1 and CDR2 from the germline V gene are MNHNS and SASEGT. The CDR3 is 15 amino acids. The trim removed 4 bases at V and 0 bases at J, leaving 3 bases unmatched. In nucleotides, the CDR3 is TGTGCCAGCAGTGGACAGGGGTCAAGCACAGATACGCAGTATTTT. It translates to CASSGQGSSTDTQYF.

The chain is built from TRBV5-1 and TRBJ1-4, with a tentative D call TRBD1 (5 bases). The CDR3 is 20 residues long. Germline values: CDR1 SGHRS, CDR2 YFSETQ. The V end lost 1 base, the J end lost 8 bases, and 30 bases lay between the germline ends. CDR3: CASSLQTTGGFRGSREKLFF. The DNA of the CDR3 is TGCGCCAGCAGCTTGCAGACAACGGGGGGTTTTAGGGGTTCACGGGAAAAACTGTTTTTT. Full variable domain (outside the CDR3, taken from reference TRBV5-1 and TRBJ1-4): KAGVTQTPRYLIKTRGQQVTLSCSPISGHRSVSWYQQTPGQGLQFLFEYFSETQRNKGNFPGRFSGRQFSNSRSEMNVSTLELGDSALYLCASSLQTTGGFRGSREKLFFGSGTQLSVL.

The V gene is TRBV19, the J gene TRBJ1-1; no clear D gene. Trimming pared 11 bases from V and 2 bases from J, leaving 18 bases between. The germline gives CDR1 LNHDA, CDR2 SQIVND (reference sequence). CDR3 length equals 14 residues. CDR3 bases: TGTGCCTCCTCCTGGGGAGGGTCCAACACTGAAGCTTTCTTT. Encoded protein: CASSWGGSNTEAFF.

This clone was observed once. The chain joins TRBV29-1 to TRBJ2-4; D might be TRBD2 (5 bases). V was shortened by 2 bases and J by 0 bases, with 8 bases between the two germline ends. The germline CDR1 and CDR2 sequences are SQVTM and ANQGSEA. This CDR3 is 14 amino acids long. The CDR3 sequence: CSVETRLAKNIQYF. In DNA, the CDR3 is TGCAGCGTTGAAACTAGACTAGCCAAAAACATTCAGTACTTC.

The chain carries TRBV15 and TRBJ1-3; D is perhaps TRBD1 (6 bases). This CDR3 is 15 amino acids long. Germline V gene sequence: CDR1 LNHNV, CDR2 YYDKDF (reference sequence). Trimming removed 0 bases at V and 4 bases at J, with 10 bases between. The chain's CDR3 is CATSRDQGSGNTIYF. In DNA, the CDR3 is TGTGCCACCAGCAGAGATCAGGGGTCAGGAAACACCATATATTTT.

The genes are TRBV19 and TRBJ2-5; D unresolved. This CDR3 contains 11 residues. Trimming left V 4 bases short and J 2 bases short, with 2 bases between. Germline CDR1 reads LNHDA; CDR2 reads SQIVND (reference sequence). For the CDR3, the DNA is TGTGCCAGTAGTACTCAAGAGACCCAGTACTTC. Its protein is CASSTQETQYF.

This chain's CDR3 is CASSLDYGATYEQYF. In DNA, the CDR3 is TGTGCCAGCAGCTTAGATTATGGGGCGACCTACGAGCAGTACTTC. The V gene is TRBV11-3, the J gene TRBJ2-7, with D possibly matching TRBD1 (5 bases). The germline V gene has CDR1 SGHNT and CDR2 YENEEA. This CDR3 region has 15 residues. V lost 0 bases to trimming and J lost 2 bases, with 11 bases between them.

The sample holds one count of this clone. The rearrangement joins TRBV5-1 to TRBJ2-5; D gene uncertain. The CDR3 sequence is 14 residues long. Germline assignment: CDR1 SGHRS and CDR2 YFSETQ. The V and J ends lost 0 bases and 1 base respectively, with 7 bases between them. CDR3 region: CASSLGALQETQYF. DNA for the CDR3: TGCGCCAGCAGCTTGGGGGCCCTCCAAGAGACCCAGTACTTC.

The chain couples TRBV7-2 to TRBJ2-6; TRBD2 might be the D (5 bases). In germline, CDR1 is SGHTA, CDR2 FQGNSA. Trimming took off 4 bases at V and 0 bases at J, with 7 bases between the two ends. The CDR3 has 15 residues. As DNA, the CDR3 is TGTGCCAGCAGCTGGACTGCCTCTGGGGCCAACGTCCTGACTTTC. Its translation: CASSWTASGANVLTF.

This clone was counted a single time. This CDR3 reads CATVILKTGGYEQYF. In nucleotides, the CDR3 is TGTGCCACCGTTATCCTCAAAACAGGGGGCTACGAGCAGTACTTC. J is TRBJ2-7 and V is TRBV27; 8 bases are shared with TRBD1. The CDR3 is 15 residues long. The trim removed 10 bases at V and 3 bases at J, leaving 14 bases unmatched. Germline V gene data show CDR1 as MNHEY and CDR2 as SMNVEV (reference sequence).

This clone was recorded at least ten times. The V and J genes are TRBV6-5 and TRBJ1-6, with 10 nucleotides matching TRBD1. Germline assignment: CDR1 MNHEY and CDR2 SVGAGI. This CDR3 is built from 15 residues. V shed 2 bases, J shed 9 bases, and the junction held 4 bases outside the gene matches. The chain's CDR3 is CASSYGDRGLSPLHF. The CDR3 DNA sequence: TGTGCCAGCAGTTACGGGGACAGGGGACTTTCACCCCTCCACTTT.

This chain joins TRBV7-9 and TRBJ1-2; 7 bases are a match to TRBD1. The ends lost 5 bases at V and 0 bases at J; junction bases unmatched: 9. The CDR3 consists of 16 residues. Germline-derived CDR1 and CDR2 are SEHNR and FQNEAQ (reference sequence). In DNA form, the CDR3 reads TGTGCCAGCAGCCCTCCCCGACAGGGCCCTAACTATGGCTACACCTTC. It specifies CASSPPRQGPNYGYTF.